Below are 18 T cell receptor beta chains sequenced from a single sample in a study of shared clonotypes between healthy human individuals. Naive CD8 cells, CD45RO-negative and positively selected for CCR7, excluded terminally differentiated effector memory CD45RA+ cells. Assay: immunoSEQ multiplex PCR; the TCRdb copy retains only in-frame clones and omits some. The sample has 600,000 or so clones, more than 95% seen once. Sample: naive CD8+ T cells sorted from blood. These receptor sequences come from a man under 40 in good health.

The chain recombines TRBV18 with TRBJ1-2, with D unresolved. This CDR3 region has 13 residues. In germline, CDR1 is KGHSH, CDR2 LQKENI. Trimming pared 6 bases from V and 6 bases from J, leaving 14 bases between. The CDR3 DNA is TGTGCCAGCTCTCCCGGGAGCGCGGATGGCTACACCTTC. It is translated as CASSPGSADGYTF.

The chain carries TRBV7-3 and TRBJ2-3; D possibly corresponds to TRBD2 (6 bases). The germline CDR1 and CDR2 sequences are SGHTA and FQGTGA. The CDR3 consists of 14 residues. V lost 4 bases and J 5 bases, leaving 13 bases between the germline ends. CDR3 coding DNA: TGTGCCAGCAGCTGGGGAGGAGGAAAAGATACGCAGTATTTT. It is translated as CASSWGGGKDTQYF.

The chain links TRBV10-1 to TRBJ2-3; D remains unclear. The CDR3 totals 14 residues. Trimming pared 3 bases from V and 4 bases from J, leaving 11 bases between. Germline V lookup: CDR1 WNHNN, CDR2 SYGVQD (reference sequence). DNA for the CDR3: TGCGCCAGCAGTGAAAGCCTAGGCCCAGATACGCAGTATTTT. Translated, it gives CASSESLGPDTQYF.

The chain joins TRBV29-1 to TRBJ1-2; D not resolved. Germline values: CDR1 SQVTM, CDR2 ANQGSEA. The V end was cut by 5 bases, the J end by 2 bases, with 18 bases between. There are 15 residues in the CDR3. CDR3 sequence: CSVRPGSGSNYGYTF. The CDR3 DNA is TGCAGCGTTCGCCCGGGGTCGGGGTCCAACTATGGCTACACCTTC.

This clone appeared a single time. CDR3 loop: CASSESPDTQYF. CDR3 in DNA: TGCGCCAGCAGTGAGTCGCCAGATACGCAGTATTTT. The chain uses TRBV10-1 and TRBJ2-3; D gene ambiguous. The CDR3 sequence is 12 residues long. Germline V gives CDR1 WNHNN, CDR2 SYGVQD (reference sequence). V lost 0 bases and J lost 4, with 2 bases in between.

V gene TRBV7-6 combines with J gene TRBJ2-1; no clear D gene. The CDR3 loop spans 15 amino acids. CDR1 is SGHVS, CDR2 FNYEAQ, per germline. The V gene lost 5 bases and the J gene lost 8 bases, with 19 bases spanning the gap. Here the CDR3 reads CASSQSSGPFYEQFF. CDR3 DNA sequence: TGTGCCAGCAGCCAGTCTAGTGGGCCGTTCTATGAGCAGTTCTTC.

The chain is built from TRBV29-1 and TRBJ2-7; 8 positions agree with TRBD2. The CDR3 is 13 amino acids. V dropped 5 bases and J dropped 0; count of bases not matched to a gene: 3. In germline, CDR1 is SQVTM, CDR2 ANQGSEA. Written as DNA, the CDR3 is TGCAGCGTTAAGGGACTAGGCTCCTACGAGCAGTACTTC. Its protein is CSVKGLGSYEQYF.

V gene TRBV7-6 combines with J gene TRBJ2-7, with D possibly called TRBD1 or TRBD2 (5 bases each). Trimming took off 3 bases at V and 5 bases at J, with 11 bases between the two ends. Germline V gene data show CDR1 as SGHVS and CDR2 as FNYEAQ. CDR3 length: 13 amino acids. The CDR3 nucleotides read TGTGCCAGCAGCTTGGGGACGAAAAACGAGCAGTACTTC. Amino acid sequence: CASSLGTKNEQYF.

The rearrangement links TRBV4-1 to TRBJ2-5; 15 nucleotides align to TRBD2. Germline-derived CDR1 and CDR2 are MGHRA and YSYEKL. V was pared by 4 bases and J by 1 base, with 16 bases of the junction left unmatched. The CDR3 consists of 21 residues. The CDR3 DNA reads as TGCGCCAGCAGCCGAGGACTAGCGGGAGGGCGAGAACCCCATCCCCAAGAGACCCAGTACTTC. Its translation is CASSRGLAGGREPHPQETQYF.

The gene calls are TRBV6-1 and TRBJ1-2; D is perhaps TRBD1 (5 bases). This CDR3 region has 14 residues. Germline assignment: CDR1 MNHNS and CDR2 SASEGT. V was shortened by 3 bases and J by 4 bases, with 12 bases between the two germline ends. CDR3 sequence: CASSERGSGYGYTF. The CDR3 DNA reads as TGTGCCAGCAGTGAGCGGGGGTCGGGCTATGGCTACACCTTC.

CDR3 sequence reads: CASTPASYNEQFF. CDR3 bases: TGCGCCAGCACCCCAGCGAGCTACAATGAGCAGTTCTTC. This chain connects TRBV5-1 to TRBJ2-1; D uncertain. Germline V CDR1 and CDR2: SGHRS, YFSETQ. Trimming removed 6 bases at V and 3 bases at J, with 10 bases between. The CDR3 is made up of 13 amino acids. Full variable domain (outside the CDR3, taken from reference TRBV5-1 and TRBJ2-1): KAGVTQTPRYLIKTRGQQVTLSCSPISGHRSVSWYQQTPGQGLQFLFEYFSETQRNKGNFPGRFSGRQFSNSRSEMNVSTLELGDSALYLCASTPASYNEQFFGPGTRLTVL.

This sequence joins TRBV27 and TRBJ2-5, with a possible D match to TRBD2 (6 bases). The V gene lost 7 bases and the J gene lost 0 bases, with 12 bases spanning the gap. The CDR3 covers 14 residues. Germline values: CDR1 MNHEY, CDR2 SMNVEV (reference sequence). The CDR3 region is CASKVGLYQETQYF. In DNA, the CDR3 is TGTGCCAGCAAGGTCGGACTATACCAAGAGACCCAGTACTTC.

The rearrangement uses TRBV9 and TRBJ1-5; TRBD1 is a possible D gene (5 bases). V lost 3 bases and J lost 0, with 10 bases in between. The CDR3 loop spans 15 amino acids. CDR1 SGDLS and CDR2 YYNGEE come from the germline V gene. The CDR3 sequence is CASSEGHSSNQPQHF. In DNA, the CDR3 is TGTGCCAGCAGCGAAGGACACAGTAGCAATCAGCCCCAGCATTTT.

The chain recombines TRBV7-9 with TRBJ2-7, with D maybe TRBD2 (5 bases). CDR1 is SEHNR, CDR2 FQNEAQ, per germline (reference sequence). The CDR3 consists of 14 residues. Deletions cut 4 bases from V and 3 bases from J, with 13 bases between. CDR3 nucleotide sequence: TGTGCCAGCAGCTCCACGGAGGAGGTCTACGAGCAGTACTTC. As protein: CASSSTEEVYEQYF.

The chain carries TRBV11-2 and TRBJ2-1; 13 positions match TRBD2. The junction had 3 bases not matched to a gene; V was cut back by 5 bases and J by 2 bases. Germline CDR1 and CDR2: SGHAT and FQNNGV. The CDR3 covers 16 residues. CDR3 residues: CASSDTSGRAYNEQFF. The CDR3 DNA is TGTGCCAGCAGCGACACTAGCGGGAGGGCCTACAATGAGCAGTTCTTC.

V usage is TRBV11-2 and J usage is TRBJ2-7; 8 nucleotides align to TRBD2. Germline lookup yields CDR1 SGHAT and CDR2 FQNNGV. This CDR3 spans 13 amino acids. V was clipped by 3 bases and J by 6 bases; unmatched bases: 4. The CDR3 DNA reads TGTGCCAGCAGCTTTAGCGGGGAGTTCGAGCAGTACTTC. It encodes CASSFSGEFEQYF.

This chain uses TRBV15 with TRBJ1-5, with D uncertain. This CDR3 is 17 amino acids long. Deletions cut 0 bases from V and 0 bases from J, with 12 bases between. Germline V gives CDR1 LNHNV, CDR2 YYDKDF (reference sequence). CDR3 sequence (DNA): TGTGCCACCAGCAGAGATAGGACCGGATATAGCAATCAGCCCCAGCATTTT. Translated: CATSRDRTGYSNQPQHF.

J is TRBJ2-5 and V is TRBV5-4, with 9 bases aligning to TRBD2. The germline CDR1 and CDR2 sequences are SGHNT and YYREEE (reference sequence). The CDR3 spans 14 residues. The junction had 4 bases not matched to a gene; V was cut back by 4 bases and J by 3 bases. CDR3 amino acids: CASSPREGEETQYF. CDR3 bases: TGTGCCAGCAGCCCGCGGGAGGGAGAAGAGACCCAGTACTTC.